Reported below is one T cell receptor beta chain. Its antigen is not yet known. Base quality data are lacking; no much larger clone is found one base away. This sample was taken from a study of blood T cells in healthy people across ages (dated by TCRdb to the mid-2010s). With respect to the entire study: In model experiments, template switching captured roughly one uniquely barcoded TCR beta cDNA molecule for every two T cells. Using deep sequencing normalized with unique cDNA molecular identifiers, the study measured how TCR beta repertoire diversity changes with age. The donors were divided into four age groups: young (average around 17 years), middle-aged (approximately 39), aged (about 61) and long-lived (approximately 74). To avoid experimental bias, donors of different ages were distributed randomly across sequencing lanes. For two donors (one aged 18 to 30 and one aged 80 or older), the study analyzed two additional independent replicas of 1 million unique cDNA reads from the same blood draw.

The donors were a few dozen Caucasian individuals from Russia, aged roughly 6 to 90 years, who were systemically healthy. Approximately 10 milliliters of peripheral blood were collected from each donor into EDTA-treated Vacutainer tubes. Ficoll-Paque density-gradient centrifugation was used to isolate PBMCs, with at least 6 million per sample. Trizol reagent was used to extract total RNA from the PBMCs, yielding at least 5.5 micrograms per sample. For every donor, flow cytometry on a PBMC aliquot measured the percentage of naive CD45RAhigh/CD27high T cells. What the work shows at the level of the full study, not this receptor alone: Observed TCR beta diversity correlated strongly with the percentage of naive T cells measured by flow cytometry. Because profiling used bulk unsorted PBMCs, naive and antigen-experienced compartments could not be compared conclusively. Donor CMV infection status was unknown, potentially confounding age-related changes in expanded clonotypes. As age increased, observed TCR beta diversity per million T cells dropped in a roughly linear way, and a significant reduction was already evident by age approximately 40. Estimates of total diversity based on one million sequenced T cells were considered lower bounds and underestimates. The long-lived group showed more naive CD4+ T cells, fewer expanded clones and increased TCR diversity than the aged group, suggesting age selection.

Library generation was performed with 5' RACE. The sequencing machine was an Illumina HiSeq 2500. A second PCR of roughly 6 to 11 cycles was run with a J-beta primer mix and a sample-barcoded 5' primer. A template-switch 5' adaptor carrying 12 random nucleotides introduced a unique molecular identifier onto each TCR beta cDNA molecule. Each sample yielded at least 3 million CDR3-containing paired-end reads. All of the RNA was converted into first-strand cDNA using the Mint cDNA synthesis kit, with a TRBC-specific oligonucleotide serving as the primer. Following uracil-DNA glycosylase treatment, all cDNA underwent a first 18-cycle PCR with the universal primers M1SS and BC2_uni_R. In the authors' own workflow: Each sample was normalized by randomly selecting 1 million high-quality reads, each carrying a distinct molecular identifier. Reads with shared molecular identifiers were discarded instead of being binned into consensus sequences. MiTCR, run with a Q25 quality threshold and the strictest error-elimination algorithm, handled CDR3 identification, clonotype clustering and error correction. A nonparametric unseen species model using Euler transformation provided a lower-bound estimate of total TCR beta diversity. TCRdb passed the public sequencing reads through fastp at Q25 and MiXCR, retaining productive beta sequences. A single entry per CDR3 protein holds the most common genes and DNA from its merged rows. The V and J calls were not made by the authors but by TCRdb's processing. Here the sample has almost 800,000 distinct CDR3 sequences; 58% occur a single time. Of the sample, around 20% is held by the ten largest clones.

The clonotype was recovered from a man in his thirties or forties in good health. Sequenced input: blood.

The CDR3 reads as follows: CASSLGREANEQFF. The DNA reads TGTGCCAGCAGTCTGGGCAGGGAGGCGAATGAGCAGTTCTTC. The rearrangement combines TRBV2 with TRBJ2-1; the D gene is possibly TRBD2, with 6 bases matching. Measured from the cysteine to the phenylalanine, the CDR3 is 14 residues long. Solely the CDR3 DNA is kept, with 42 bases framed from the first base. According to the germline V gene, CDR1 reads SNHLY and CDR2 reads FYNNEI. V drops 5 bases and J drops 7 bases, leaving 15 bases in between.